In its sample, the clone carrying this T cell receptor beta chain was seen once. Germline lookup yields CDR1 SGHRS and CDR2 YFSETQ. The CDR3 sequence is 14 residues long. V was trimmed by 10 bases and J by 2 bases, leaving 19 bases between them. The data originate from a study of STAT5B mutations in CD4+ large granular lymphocyte leukemia. Original analysis: Productive clonotypes were detectable down to 2.59 x 10-5 frequency. Measured with immunoSEQ multiplex PCR; TCRdb has only the in-frame clones, and not every one. V and J calls and clone size are copied from that table; D and trimming were computed from the DNA. The sample holds roughly 32,000 clones; roughly three quarters are singletons and the top ten take 2.1%. Healthy controls were blood donor buffy coats.

The specimen sequenced was CD4+ T cells from blood buffy coats. This sequence originates from a human donor in good health. J is TRBJ2-7 and V is TRBV5-1; perhaps TRBD2 as D (6 bases). CDR3 protein: CASNWGVQTYEQYF. In DNA, the CDR3 is TGCGCCTCTAACTGGGGGGTACAGACCTACGAGCAGTACTTC. The entire variable domain, with the rest obtained from reference TRBV5-1 and TRBJ2-7, is as follows: KAGVTQTPRYLIKTRGQQVTLSCSPISGHRSVSWYQQTPGQGLQFLFEYFSETQRNKGNFPGRFSGRQFSNSRSEMNVSTLELGDSALYLCASNWGVQTYEQYFGPGTRLTVT.